The TCR beta chain described here comes from a study of blood T cell repertoires in COVID-19. In its sample, this clone was seen a few times. The junction had 4 bases not matched to a gene; V was cut back by 2 bases and J by 1 base. CDR3 size: 16 residues. The germline V gene has CDR1 MNHEY and CDR2 SVGAGI. Methods used by the authors: Reference gene primer amplification gave nucleated cell count estimates. Only in-frame clones appear in the TCRdb table, and some are missing; sequencing was by immunoSEQ multiplex PCR. V and J calls and clone size are as listed in that table; D and trimming were resolved from the DNA. There are about 55,000 clones in the sample; 82% occur only once, and around a tenth lies in the top ten.

The chain joins TRBV6-5 to TRBJ1-2; 10 bases align to TRBD1. The specimen was peripheral blood. This clonotype was obtained from an elderly man with COVID-19, enrolled during active disease. The CDR3 loop is CASSYVRTGGNYGYTF. The CDR3, as DNA: TGTGCCAGCAGTTACGTTAGGACAGGGGGTAACTATGGCTACACCTTC.